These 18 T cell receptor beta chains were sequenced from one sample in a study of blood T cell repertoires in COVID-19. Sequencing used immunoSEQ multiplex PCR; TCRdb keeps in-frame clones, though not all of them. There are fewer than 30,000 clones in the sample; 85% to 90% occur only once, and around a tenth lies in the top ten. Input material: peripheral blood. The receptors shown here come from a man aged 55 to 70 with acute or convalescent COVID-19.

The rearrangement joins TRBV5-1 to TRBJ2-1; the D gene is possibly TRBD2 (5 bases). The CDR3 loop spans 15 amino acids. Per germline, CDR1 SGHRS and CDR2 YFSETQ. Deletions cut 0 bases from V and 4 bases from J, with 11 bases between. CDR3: CASSLGETSYNEQFF. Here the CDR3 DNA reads TGCGCCAGCAGCTTGGGGGAGACATCATACAATGAGCAGTTCTTC. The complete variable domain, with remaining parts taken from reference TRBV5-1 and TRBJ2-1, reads KAGVTQTPRYLIKTRGQQVTLSCSPISGHRSVSWYQQTPGQGLQFLFEYFSETQRNKGNFPGRFSGRQFSNSRSEMNVSTLELGDSALYLCASSLGETSYNEQFFGPGTRLTVL.

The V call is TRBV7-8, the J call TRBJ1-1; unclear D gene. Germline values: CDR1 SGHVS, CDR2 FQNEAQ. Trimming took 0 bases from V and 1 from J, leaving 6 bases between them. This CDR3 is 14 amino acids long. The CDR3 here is CASSLAETNTEAFF. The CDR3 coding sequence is TGTGCCAGCAGCTTAGCGGAGACGAACACTGAAGCTTTCTTT.

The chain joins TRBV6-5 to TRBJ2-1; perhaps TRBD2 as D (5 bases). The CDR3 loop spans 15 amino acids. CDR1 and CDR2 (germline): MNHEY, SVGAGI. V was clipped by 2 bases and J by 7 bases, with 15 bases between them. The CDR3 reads CASSYGEHVQNEQFF. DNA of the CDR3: TGTGCCAGCAGTTACGGGGAGCATGTGCAGAATGAGCAGTTCTTC.

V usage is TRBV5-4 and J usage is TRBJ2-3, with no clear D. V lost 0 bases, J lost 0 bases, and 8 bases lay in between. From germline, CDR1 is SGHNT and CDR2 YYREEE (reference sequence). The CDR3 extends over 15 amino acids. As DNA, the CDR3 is TGTGCCAGCAGCTTGGACAGCCGAAGCACAGATACGCAGTATTTT. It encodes CASSLDSRSTDTQYF.

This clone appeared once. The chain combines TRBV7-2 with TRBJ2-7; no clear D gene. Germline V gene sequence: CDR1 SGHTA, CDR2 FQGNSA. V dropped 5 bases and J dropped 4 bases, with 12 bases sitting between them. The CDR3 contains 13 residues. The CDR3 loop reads CASSADTRYEQYF. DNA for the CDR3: TGTGCCAGCAGCGCCGACACCCGTTACGAGCAGTACTTC.

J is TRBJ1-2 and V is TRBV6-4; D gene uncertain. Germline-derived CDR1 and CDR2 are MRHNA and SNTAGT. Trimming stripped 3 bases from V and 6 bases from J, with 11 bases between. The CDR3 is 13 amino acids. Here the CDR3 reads CASSESGEHGYTF. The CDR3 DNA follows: TGTGCCAGCAGTGAGTCGGGTGAACATGGCTACACCTTC.

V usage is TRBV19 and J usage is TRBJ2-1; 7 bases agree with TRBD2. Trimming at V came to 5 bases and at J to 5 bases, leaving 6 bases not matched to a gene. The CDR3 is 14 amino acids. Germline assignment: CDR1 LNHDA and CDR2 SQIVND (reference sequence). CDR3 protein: CASSWGGSNNEQFF. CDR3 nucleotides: TGTGCCAGTAGTTGGGGGGGTTCGAACAATGAGCAGTTCTTC.

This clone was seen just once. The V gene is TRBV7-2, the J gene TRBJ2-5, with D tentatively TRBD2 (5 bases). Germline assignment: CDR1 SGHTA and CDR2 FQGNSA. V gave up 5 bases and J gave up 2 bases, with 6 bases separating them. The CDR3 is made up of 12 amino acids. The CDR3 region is CASSRGQETQYF. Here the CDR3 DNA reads TGTGCCAGCAGCCGGGGACAAGAGACCCAGTACTTC.

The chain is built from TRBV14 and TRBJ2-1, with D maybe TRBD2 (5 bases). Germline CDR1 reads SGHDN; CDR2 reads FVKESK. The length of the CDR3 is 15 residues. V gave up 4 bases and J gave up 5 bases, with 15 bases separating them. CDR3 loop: CASSLLAGGNNEQFF. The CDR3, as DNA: TGTGCCAGCAGCCTACTCGCGGGTGGTAACAATGAGCAGTTCTTC.

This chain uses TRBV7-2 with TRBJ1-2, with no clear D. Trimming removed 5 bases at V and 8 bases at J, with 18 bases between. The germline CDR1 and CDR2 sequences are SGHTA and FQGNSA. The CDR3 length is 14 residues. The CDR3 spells CASSPIGLTGGYTF. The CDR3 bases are TGTGCCAGCAGCCCCATAGGTTTAACGGGAGGCTACACCTTC.

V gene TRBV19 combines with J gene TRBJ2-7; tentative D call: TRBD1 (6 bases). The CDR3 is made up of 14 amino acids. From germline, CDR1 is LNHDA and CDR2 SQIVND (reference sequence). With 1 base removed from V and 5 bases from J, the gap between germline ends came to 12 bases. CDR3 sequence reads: CASSIGQGTDEQYF. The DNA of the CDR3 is TGTGCCAGTAGTATAGGGCAGGGGACCGACGAGCAGTACTTC.

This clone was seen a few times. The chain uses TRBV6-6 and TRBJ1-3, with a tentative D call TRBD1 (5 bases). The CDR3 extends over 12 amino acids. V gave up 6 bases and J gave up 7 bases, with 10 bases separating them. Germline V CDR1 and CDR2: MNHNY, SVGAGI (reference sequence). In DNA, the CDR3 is TGTGCCAGCAGCCCCGGGGGGAACACCATATATTTT. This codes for CASSPGGNTIYF.

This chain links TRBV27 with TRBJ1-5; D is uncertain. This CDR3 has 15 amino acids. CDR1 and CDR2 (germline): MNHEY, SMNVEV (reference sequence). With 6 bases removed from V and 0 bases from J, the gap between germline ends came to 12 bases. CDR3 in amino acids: CASRLTPLSNQPQHF. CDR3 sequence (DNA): TGTGCCAGCAGGTTAACACCGCTTAGCAATCAGCCCCAGCATTTT.

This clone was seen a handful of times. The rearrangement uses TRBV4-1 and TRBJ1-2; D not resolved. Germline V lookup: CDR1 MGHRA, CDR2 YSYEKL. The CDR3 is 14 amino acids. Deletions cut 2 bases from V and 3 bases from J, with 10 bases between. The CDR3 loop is CASSQFERDYGYTF. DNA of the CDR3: TGCGCCAGCAGCCAATTCGAGAGGGACTATGGCTACACCTTC.

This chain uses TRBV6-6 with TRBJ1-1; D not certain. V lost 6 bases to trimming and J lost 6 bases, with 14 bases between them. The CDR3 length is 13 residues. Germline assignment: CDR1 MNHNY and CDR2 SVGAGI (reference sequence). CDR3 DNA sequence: TGTGCCAGCAGCCCCATCTGGGGAGCTGAAGCTTTCTTT. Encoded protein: CASSPIWGAEAFF.

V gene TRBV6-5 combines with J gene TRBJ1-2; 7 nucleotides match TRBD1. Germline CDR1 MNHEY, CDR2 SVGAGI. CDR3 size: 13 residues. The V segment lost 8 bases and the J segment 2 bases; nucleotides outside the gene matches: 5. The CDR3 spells CASPGRGNYGYTF. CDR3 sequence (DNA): TGTGCCAGCCCTGGCAGGGGGAACTATGGCTACACCTTC.

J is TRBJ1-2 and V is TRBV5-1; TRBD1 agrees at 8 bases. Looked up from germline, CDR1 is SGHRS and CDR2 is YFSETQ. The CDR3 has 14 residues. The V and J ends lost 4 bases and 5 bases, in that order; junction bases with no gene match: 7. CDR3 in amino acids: CASSQTQGGYGYTF. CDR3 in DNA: TGCGCCAGCAGCCAAACACAGGGGGGATATGGCTACACCTTC.

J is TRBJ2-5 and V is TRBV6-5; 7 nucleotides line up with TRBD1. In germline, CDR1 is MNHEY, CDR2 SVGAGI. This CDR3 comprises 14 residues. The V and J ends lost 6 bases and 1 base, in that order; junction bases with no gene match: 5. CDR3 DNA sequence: TGTGCCAGCAGGACCCGGGACAGCCAAGAGACCCAGTACTTC. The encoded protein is CASRTRDSQETQYF.